Detailed here is one T cell receptor (beta chain). The target antigen is unknown. The entry originates in a study of T cell responses to AZD1222 COVID-19 vaccine. Study as a whole: Pooled in the analysis were second doses at about 4 or about 12 weeks.

Repertoires were generated with immunoSEQ multiplex PCR, while TCRdb's copy carries only in-frame clones and drops some. This sample carries 90,000 to 120,000 clones, approximately 89% of them seen once, and the ten largest clones take around 20%. Study-wide results and limits: Donors skewed white British and female; clonal diversity was possibly underestimated. Repertoires were obtained solely post-peak T cell response.

The germline V gene encodes CDR1 SGHTA and CDR2 FQGNSA. The CDR3 spans 13 residues. V was trimmed by 3 bases and J by 6 bases, leaving 11 bases between them. The V gene is TRBV7-2, the J gene TRBJ1-1; no reliable D call. Here the sequenced sample was peripheral blood, taken on day 0 of AZD1222 vaccination. The origin of this receptor is an adult in good health. The CDR3 reads CASSLNDWSEAFF. CDR3 coding DNA: TGTGCCAGCAGCTTGAATGACTGGTCTGAAGCTTTCTTT.